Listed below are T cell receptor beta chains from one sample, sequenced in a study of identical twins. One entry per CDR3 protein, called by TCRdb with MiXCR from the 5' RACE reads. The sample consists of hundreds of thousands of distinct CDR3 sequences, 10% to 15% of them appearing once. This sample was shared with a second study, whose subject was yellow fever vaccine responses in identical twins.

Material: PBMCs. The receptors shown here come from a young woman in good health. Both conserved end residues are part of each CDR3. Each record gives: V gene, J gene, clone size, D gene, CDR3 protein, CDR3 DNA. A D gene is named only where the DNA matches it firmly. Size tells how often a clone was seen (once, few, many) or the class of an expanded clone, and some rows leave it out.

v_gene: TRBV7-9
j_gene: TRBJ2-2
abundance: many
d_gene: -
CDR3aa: CASSRKVNTGELFF
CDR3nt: TGTGCCAGCTCGCGGAAGGTGAACACCGGGGAGCTGTTTTTT

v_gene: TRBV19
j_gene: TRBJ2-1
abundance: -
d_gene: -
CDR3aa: CASSLPPGRNNEQFF
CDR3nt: TGTGCCAGTAGTTTGCCTCCAGGACGGAACAATGAGCAGTTCTTC

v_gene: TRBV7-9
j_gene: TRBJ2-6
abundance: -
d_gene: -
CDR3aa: CASSSPGAGANVLTF
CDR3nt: TGTGCCAGCAGTTCCCCAGGGGCTGGGGCCAACGTCCTGACTTTC

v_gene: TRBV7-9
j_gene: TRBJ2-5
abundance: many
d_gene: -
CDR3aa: CASSPIGQETQYF
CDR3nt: TGTGCCAGCAGCCCCATAGGCCAAGAGACCCAGTACTTC

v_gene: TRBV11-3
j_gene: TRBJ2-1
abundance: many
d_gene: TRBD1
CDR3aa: CASSLGQGRGNKGNEQFF
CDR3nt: TGTGCCAGCAGCCTGGGACAGGGAAGGGGGAACAAAGGCAATGAGCAGTTCTTC

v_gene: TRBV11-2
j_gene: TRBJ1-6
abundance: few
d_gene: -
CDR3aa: CASSQGWNSPLHF
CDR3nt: TGTGCCAGCAGCCAAGGGTGGAATTCACCCCTCCACTTT

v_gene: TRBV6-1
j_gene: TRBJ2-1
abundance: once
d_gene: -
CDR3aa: CASNADRLYNEQFF
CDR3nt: TGTGCCAGCAACGCGGACAGACTTTACAATGAGCAGTTCTTC

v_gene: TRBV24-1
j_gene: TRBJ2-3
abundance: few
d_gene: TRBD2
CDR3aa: CATSDDDLAGGRIGTDTQYF
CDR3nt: TGTGCCACCAGTGATGATGATCTAGCGGGAGGACGTATTGGCACAGATACGCAGTATTTT

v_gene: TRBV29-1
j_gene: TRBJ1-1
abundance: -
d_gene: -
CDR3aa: CSVSTHDRSEAFF
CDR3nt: TGCAGCGTCAGCACTCATGACAGATCTGAAGCTTTCTTT

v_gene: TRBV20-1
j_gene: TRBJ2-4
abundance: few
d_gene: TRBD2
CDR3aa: CSARLAGVVGKNIQYF
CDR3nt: TGCAGTGCTAGACTAGCGGGAGTGGTTGGCAAAAACATTCAGTACTTC

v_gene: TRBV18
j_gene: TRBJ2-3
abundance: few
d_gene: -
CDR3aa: CASSPRVGDTDTQYF
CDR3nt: TGTGCCAGCTCCCCTCGGGTTGGGGACACAGATACGCAGTATTTT

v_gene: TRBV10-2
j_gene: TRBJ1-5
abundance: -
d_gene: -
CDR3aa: CASSEHISGGLSNQPQHF
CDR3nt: TGCGCCAGCAGTGAGCACATATCCGGGGGACTTAGCAATCAGCCCCAGCATTTT

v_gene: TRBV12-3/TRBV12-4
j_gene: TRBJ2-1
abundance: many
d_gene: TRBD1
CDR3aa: CASSRPGGSYNEQFF
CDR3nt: TGTGCCAGCAGTAGACCAGGGGGTTCCTACAATGAGCAGTTCTTC

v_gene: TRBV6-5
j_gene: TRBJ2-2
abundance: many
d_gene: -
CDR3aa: CASSYSRGNTGELFF
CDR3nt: TGTGCCAGCAGTTACTCCAGGGGCAACACCGGGGAGCTGTTTTTT

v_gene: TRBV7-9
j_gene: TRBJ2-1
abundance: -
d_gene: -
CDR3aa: CASREGGSGRSEQFF
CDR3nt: TGTGCCAGCAGGGAAGGGGGGTCAGGCCGAAGTGAGCAGTTCTTC

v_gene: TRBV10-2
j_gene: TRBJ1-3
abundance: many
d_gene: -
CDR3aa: CASAEQTSGNTIYF
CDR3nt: TGCGCCAGCGCAGAGCAGACCTCTGGAAACACCATATATTTT

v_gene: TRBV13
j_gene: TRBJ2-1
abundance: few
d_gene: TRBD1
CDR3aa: CASSSQGRNNEQFF
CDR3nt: TGTGCCAGCAGCTCACAGGGGCGGAACAATGAGCAGTTCTTC

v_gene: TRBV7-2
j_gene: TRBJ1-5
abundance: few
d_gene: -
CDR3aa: CASSLIGWNSNQPQHF
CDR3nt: TGTGCCAGCAGCTTAATAGGTTGGAATAGCAATCAGCCCCAGCATTTT

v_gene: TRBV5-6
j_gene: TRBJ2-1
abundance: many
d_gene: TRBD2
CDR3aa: CASSKLAGGSWNEQFF
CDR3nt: TGTGCCAGCAGCAAACTAGCGGGCGGGAGCTGGAATGAGCAGTTCTTC

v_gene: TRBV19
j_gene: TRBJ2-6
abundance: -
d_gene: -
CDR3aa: CASSERGASGANVLTF
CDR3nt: TGTGCCAGTTCAGAACGGGGGGCGTCTGGGGCCAACGTCCTGACTTTC

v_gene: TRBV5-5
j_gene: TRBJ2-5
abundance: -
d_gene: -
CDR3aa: CASSLAANQETQYF
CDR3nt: TGTGCCAGCAGCTTGGCGGCCAATCAAGAGACCCAGTACTTC

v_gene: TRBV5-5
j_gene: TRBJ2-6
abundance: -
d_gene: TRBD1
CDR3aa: CASSPTWGTGFSGANVLTF
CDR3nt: TGTGCCAGCAGCCCCACCTGGGGGACAGGGTTCTCTGGGGCCAACGTCCTGACTTTC

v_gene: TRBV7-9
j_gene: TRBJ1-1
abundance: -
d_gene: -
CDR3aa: CASSPNSYTEAFF
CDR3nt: TGTGCCAGCAGCCCTAACTCGTACACTGAAGCTTTCTTT

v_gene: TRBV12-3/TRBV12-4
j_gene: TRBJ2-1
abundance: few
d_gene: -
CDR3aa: CASSSPEGTFRFDEQFF
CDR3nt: TGTGCCAGCAGTTCACCGGAGGGGACTTTCCGTTTTGATGAGCAGTTCTTC

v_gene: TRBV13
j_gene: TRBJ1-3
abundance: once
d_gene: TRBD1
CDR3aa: CASSRGQSSGNTIYF
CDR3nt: TGTGCCAGCAGTCGGGGACAGTCCTCTGGAAACACCATATATTTT

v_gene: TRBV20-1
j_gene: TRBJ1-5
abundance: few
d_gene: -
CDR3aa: CSAGRGGATGNQPQHF
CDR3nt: TGCAGTGCGGGGAGGGGGGGGGCCACGGGTAATCAGCCCCAGCATTTT

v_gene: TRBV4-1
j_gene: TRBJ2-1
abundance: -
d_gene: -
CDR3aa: CASSRVYISYNEQFF
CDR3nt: TGCGCCAGCAGCCGAGTATATATCTCCTACAATGAGCAGTTCTTC

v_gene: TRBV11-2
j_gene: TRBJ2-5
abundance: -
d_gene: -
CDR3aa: CASSLDITWETQYF
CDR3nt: TGTGCCAGCAGCTTAGATATCACATGGGAGACCCAGTACTTC

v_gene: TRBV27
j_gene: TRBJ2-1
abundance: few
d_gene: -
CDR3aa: CASSFRQAPYNEQFF
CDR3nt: TGTGCCAGCAGTTTTAGACAGGCCCCCTACAATGAGCAGTTCTTC

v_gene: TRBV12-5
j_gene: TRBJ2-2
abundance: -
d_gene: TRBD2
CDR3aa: CASGQREGPGELFF
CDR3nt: TGTGCTAGTGGACAGCGGGAGGGTCCCGGGGAGCTGTTTTTT

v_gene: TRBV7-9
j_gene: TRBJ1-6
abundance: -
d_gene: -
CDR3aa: CASSPRSWDSPLHF
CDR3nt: TGTGCCAGCAGCCCGAGGTCCTGGGATTCACCCCTCCACTTT

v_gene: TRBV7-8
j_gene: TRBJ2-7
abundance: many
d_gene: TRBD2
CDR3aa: CASSSTRTSASYEQYF
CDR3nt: TGTGCCAGCAGCTCTACCCGGACTAGCGCCTCCTACGAGCAGTACTTC

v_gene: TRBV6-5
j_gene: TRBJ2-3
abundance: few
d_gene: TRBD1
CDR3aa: CASSPRQGTITDTQYF
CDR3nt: TGTGCCAGCAGTCCTCGACAGGGTACGATCACAGATACGCAGTATTTT

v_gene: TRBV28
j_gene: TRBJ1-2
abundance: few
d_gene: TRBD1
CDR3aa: CASNHGTGIYGYTF
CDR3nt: TGTGCCAGCAACCACGGGACAGGAATCTATGGCTACACCTTC

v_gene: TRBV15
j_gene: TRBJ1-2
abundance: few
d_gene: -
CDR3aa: CATSRATGFYGYTF
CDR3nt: TGTGCCACCAGCAGAGCAACTGGGTTCTATGGCTACACCTTC

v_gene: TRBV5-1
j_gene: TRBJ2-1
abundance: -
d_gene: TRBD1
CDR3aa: CASSFGTGISEQFF
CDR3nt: TGCGCCAGCAGCTTCGGGACAGGGATTTCTGAGCAGTTCTTC

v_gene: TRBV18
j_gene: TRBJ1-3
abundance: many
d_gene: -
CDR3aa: CASSRISGNTIYF
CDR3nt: TGTGCCAGCTCACGGATCTCTGGAAACACCATATATTTT

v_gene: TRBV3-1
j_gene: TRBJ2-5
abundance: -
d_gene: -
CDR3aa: CAFWATGRLRGPQETQYF
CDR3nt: TGTGCCTTCTGGGCTACCGGACGACTTCGGGGCCCCCAAGAGACCCAGTACTTC

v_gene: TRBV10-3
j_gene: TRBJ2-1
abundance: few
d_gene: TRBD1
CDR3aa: CAISGDRTPYNEQFF
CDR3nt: TGTGCCATCAGTGGGGACAGGACACCGTACAATGAGCAGTTCTTC

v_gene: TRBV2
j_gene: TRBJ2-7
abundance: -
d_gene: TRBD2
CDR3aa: CASRTSGIYEQYF
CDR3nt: TGTGCCAGCAGGACTAGCGGGATTTACGAGCAGTACTTC

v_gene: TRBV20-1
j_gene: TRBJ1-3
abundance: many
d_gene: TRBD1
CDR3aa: CSAGRQGAGNTIYF
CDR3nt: TGCAGTGCCGGAAGACAGGGGGCTGGAAACACCATATATTTT

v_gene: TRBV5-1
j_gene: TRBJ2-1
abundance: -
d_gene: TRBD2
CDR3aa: CASSLSARGLAGGYNEQFF
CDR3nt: TGCGCCAGCAGCTTATCTGCCCGGGGACTAGCGGGAGGGTACAATGAGCAGTTCTTC

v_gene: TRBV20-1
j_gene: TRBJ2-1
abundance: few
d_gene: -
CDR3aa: CSASLGANFGYEQFF
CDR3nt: TGCAGTGCCTCCCTCGGGGCTAACTTCGGCTATGAGCAGTTCTTC

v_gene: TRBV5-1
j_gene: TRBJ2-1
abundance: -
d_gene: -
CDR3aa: CASSPRDFRNEQFF
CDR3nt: TGCGCCAGCAGCCCGCGGGATTTTCGCAATGAGCAGTTCTTC

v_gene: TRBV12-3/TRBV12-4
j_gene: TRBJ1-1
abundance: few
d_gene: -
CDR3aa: CASSFRHTEAFF
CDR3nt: TGTGCCAGCAGTTTTCGGCACACTGAAGCTTTCTTT

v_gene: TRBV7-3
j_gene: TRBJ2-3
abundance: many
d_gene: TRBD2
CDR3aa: CASSPSGSIADTQYF
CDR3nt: TGTGCCAGCAGCCCAAGCGGGAGTATTGCAGATACGCAGTATTTT

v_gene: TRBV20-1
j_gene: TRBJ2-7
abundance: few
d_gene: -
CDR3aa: CSAAATQYEQYF
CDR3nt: TGCAGTGCTGCTGCGACCCAATACGAGCAGTACTTC

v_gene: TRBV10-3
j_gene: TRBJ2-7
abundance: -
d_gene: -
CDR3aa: CAILDRPSYEQYF
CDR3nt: TGTGCCATCCTAGACAGGCCCTCCTACGAGCAGTACTTC